The present entry profiles one TCR beta chain with its context. The antigen remains unidentified. A multiplex PCR was run with 60 Vbeta primers and 13 Jbeta primers. The protocol was immunoSEQ multiplex PCR, while the TCRdb copy is restricted to in-frame clones and leaves out a portion. The sample totals some 130,000 clones. The data derive from a study of cytomegalovirus exposure and HLA in healthy donors. Germline values: CDR1 SGHVS, CDR2 FQNEAQ. The CDR3 consists of 15 residues. V lost 1 base and J lost 7, with 14 bases in between. General study results and limits: TCR association rates varied by HLA locus in a later analysis, with DRB1 highest and HLA-C lowest. In a later analysis, an Asian-associated ancestry cluster reportedly showed fewer N-insertions than the approximately 620-donor mean. One variant, a missense change in DCLRE1C, was linked in a later analysis to TCR beta V- and J-gene trimming.

This TCR came from a woman aged 40 to 50 in good health and CMV-seronegative. Sequencing was carried out using PBMCs. J is TRBJ2-1 and V is TRBV7-8; a weak D match, TRBD1 (5 bases). CDR3: CASSLGQGYRNEQFF. The CDR3 region has the DNA TGTGCCAGCAGCTTAGGGCAGGGATATCGGAATGAGCAGTTCTTC.